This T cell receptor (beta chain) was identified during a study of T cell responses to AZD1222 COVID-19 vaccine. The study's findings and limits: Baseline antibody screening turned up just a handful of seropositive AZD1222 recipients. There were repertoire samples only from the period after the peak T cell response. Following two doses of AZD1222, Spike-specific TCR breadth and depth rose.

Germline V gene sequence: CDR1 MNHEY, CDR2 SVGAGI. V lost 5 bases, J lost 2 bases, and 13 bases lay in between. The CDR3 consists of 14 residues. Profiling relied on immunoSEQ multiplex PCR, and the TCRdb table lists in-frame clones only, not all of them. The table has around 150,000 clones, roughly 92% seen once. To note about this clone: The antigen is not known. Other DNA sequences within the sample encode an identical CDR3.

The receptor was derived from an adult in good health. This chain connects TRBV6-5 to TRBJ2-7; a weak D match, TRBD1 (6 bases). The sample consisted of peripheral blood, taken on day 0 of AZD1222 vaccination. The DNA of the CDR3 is TGTGCCAGCAGTCAGGGGCAGGGCGCCTACGAGCAGTACTTC. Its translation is CASSQGQGAYEQYF.